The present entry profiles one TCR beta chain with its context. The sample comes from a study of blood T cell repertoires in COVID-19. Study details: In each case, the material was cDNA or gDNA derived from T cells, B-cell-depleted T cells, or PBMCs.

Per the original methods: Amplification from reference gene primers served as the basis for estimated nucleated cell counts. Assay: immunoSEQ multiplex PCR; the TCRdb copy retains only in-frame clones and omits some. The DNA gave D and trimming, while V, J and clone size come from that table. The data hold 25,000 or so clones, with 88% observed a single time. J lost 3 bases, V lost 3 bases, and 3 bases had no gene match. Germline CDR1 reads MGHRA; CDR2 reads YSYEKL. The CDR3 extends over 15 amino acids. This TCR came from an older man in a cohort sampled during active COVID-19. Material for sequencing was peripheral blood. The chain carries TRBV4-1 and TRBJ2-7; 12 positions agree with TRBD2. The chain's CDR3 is CASSQTSGSIYEQYF. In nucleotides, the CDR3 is TGCGCCAGCAGCCAGACTAGCGGGAGTATCTACGAGCAGTACTTC.